A single sample gave rise to the 25 T cell receptor beta chains below, sequenced in a study of T cells in women clearing cervical HPV infection. Repertoires were generated with immunoSEQ multiplex PCR, while TCRdb's copy carries only in-frame clones and drops some. Its listing shows about 31,000 clones. Material: blood buffy coat. The source is a woman between 18 and 75 years old with a cervical HPV16 infection that either progressed to CIN3+ or cleared (not recorded which).

The DNA read from the CDR3 is TGCAGTGCTAGAGCCGAACCGGGTCCCTACGAG. This gives the protein CSARAEPGPYE. The full CDR3 protein reads CSARAEPGPYEQYF. The chain employs TRBV20-1 and TRBJ2-7; D gene uncertain. The observed sequence ends 3 residues before the CDR3 terminus, with the missing tail filled in from the germline J gene. The length of the CDR3 is 14 residues. Germline lookup yields CDR1 DFQATT and CDR2 SNEGSKA (reference sequence). V dropped 1 base and J dropped 2 bases, with 12 bases sitting between them.

With respect to this clone: The sequenced fragment ends 3 residues before the CDR3 boundary, so the rest is inferred from the germline J gene. V and J are TRBV11-2 and TRBJ2-3; possibly TRBD1 for D (6 bases). This CDR3 has 14 residues. Germline CDR1 reads SGHAT; CDR2 reads FQNNGV. The CDR3 DNA, read in part, is TGTGCCAGCAGCTTAGTTGGGGGCAATCAGCCG. Its translation: CASSLVGGNQP. In full, the CDR3 reads CASSLVGGNQPQYF.

Of note for this clone: The read terminates 3 residues before the CDR3 end, so the remaining end is supplied by the germline J gene. The J gene is TRBJ2-1, the V gene TRBV18; D may be TRBD1 (6 bases). This CDR3 region has 12 residues. V lost 6 bases, J lost 7 bases, and 10 bases lay in between. Germline CDR1 is KGHSH and CDR2 is LQKENI. CDR3 sequence: CASSRGSNEQFF. The sequenced CDR3 bases are TGTGCCAGCTCCAGGGGTTCGAATGAG.

With respect to this clone: The CDR3 goes on 3 residues after the read ends, and that part is filled in from the germline J gene. The J gene is TRBJ1-2, the V gene TRBV18; D remains ambiguous. The CDR3 has 15 amino acids. Per the germline V gene, CDR1 is KGHSH and CDR2 is LQKENI. Partial CDR3 DNA: TGTGCCAGCTCACCGACGGCAGGCTCCTACAATGAC. Translation: CASSPTAGSYND. The complete CDR3 sequence is CASSPTAGSYNDYTF. Variable domain in full (rest from reference TRBV18 and TRBJ1-2): NAGVMQNPRHLVRRRGQEARLRCSPMKGHSHVYWYRQLPEEGLKFMVYLQKENIIDESGMPKERFSAEFPKEGPSILRIQQVVRGDSAAYFCASSPTAGSYNDYTFGSGTRLTVV.

With respect to this clone: The read stops 3 residues short of the end of the CDR3; the missing end is completed from the germline J gene. The chain links TRBV20-1 to TRBJ2-1; 8 bases are a match to TRBD2. The CDR3 is 12 residues long. CDR1 is DFQATT and CDR2 is SNEGSKA in the germline V gene (reference sequence). The junction had 3 bases not matched to a gene; V was cut back by 6 bases and J by 5 bases. The sequenced part of the CDR3 DNA is TGCAGTGCAAGCGGGGGCCACAATGAG. This sequence encodes CSASGGHNE. The entire CDR3 sequence reads CSASGGHNEQFF.

Comment on this clone: The CDR3 end is not reached by the read, which stops 3 residues before it; the germline J gene fills it in. This chain uses TRBV19 with TRBJ2-3, with a weak D call TRBD2 (7 bases). Per the germline V gene, CDR1 is LNHDA and CDR2 is SQIVND (reference sequence). The CDR3 runs 15 residues. Trimming removed 5 bases from V and 3 bases from J, with 15 bases in between. CDR3 bases read: TGTGCCAGTAGTGCCGGGGGGCGGGGGACAGATACG. Its translation: CASSAGGRGTDT. The CDR3 in its entirety is CASSAGGRGTDTQYF.

As concerns this clone: The read terminates 3 residues ahead of where the CDR3 ends, so the germline J gene completes it. The chain is built from TRBV10-3 and TRBJ1-2; D might be TRBD1 (5 bases). The CDR3 totals 13 residues. Between the trimmed V and J ends, which lost 3 bases and 4 bases, there was a span of 9 bases. The germline gives CDR1 ENHRY, CDR2 SYGVKD. CDR3 bases read: TGTGCCATCAGTGACGGCAGGGTCTATGGC. Protein: CAISDGRVYG. The full CDR3 sequence reads CAISDGRVYGYTF.

Notes on this clone: Read data end 3 residues before the CDR3 end; the end is taken from the germline J gene. The chain links TRBV7-9 to TRBJ2-1; 13 bases are a match to TRBD2. Trimming removed 5 bases from V and 9 bases from J; junction bases left unmatched: 4. Germline CDR1 SEHNR, CDR2 FQNEAQ (reference sequence). The CDR3 loop spans 14 amino acids. Partial CDR3 DNA: TGTGCCAGCAGCCTAACTAGCGGGGGGGCTGAG. Amino acid sequence: CASSLTSGGAE. The whole CDR3 reads CASSLTSGGAEQFF.

About this clone: Coverage ceases 3 residues before the CDR3 finishes, and the germline J gene fills in the end. The chain combines TRBV11-3 with TRBJ2-1; D possibly corresponds to TRBD2 (5 bases). This CDR3 is built from 15 residues. Per the germline V gene, CDR1 is SGHNT and CDR2 is YENEEA. V lost 5 bases and J lost 2, with 13 bases in between. The CDR3 reads CASSPGVFAYNEQFF. The part of the CDR3 DNA that was read is TGTGCCAGCAGCCCCGGGGTTTTCGCCTACAATGAG. The complete variable domain, with remaining parts taken from reference TRBV11-3 and TRBJ2-1, reads EAGVVQSPRYKIIEKKQPVAFWCNPISGHNTLYWYLQNLGQGPELLIRYENEEAVDDSQLPKDRFSAERLKGVDSTLKIQPAELGDSAVYLCASSPGVFAYNEQFFGPGTRLTVL.

The sequenced CDR3 bases are TGTGCCATCAGTGAAATTAGCGCAACCCAAGAGACC. Amino acids: CAISEISATQET. The entire CDR3 protein reads CAISEISATQETQYF. The chain is built from TRBV10-3 and TRBJ2-5; D might be TRBD2 (5 bases). Read data end 3 residues before the CDR3 end; the end is taken from the germline J gene. CDR3 size: 15 residues. V lost 3 bases and J 1 base, leaving 12 bases between the germline ends. The V gene's germline CDR1 is ENHRY and CDR2 SYGVKD.

As concerns this clone: Read sequence stops 3 residues before the CDR3 end, and the germline J gene provides the missing end. This chain connects TRBV20-1 to TRBJ1-2; D uncertain. The CDR3 loop spans 15 amino acids. Trimming took off 0 bases at V and 4 bases at J, with 15 bases between the two ends. Germline V gene sequence: CDR1 DFQATT, CDR2 SNEGSKA (reference sequence). CDR3 amino acids: CSARDLYGESYGYTF. Incomplete CDR3 DNA: TGCAGTGCTAGAGATTTGTACGGGGAATCCTATGGC.

With regard to this clone: The read stops 3 residues short of the end of the CDR3; the missing end is completed from the germline J gene. This chain links TRBV5-6 with TRBJ2-4, with D maybe TRBD1 (5 bases). The length of the CDR3 is 15 residues. The V gene's germline CDR1 is SGHDT and CDR2 YYEEEE. Partial CDR3 DNA: TGTGCCAGCAGCTTACTCGACAGATCTAACTATGGT. Encoded protein: CASSLLDRSNYG. The CDR3 as a whole reads CASSLLDRSNYGQYF. The complete variable domain, with remaining parts taken from reference TRBV5-6 and TRBJ2-4, reads DAGVTQSPTHLIKTRGQQVTLRCSPKSGHDTVSWYQQALGQGPQFIFQYYEEEERQRGNFPDRFSGHQFPNYSSELNVNALLLGDSALYLCASSLLDRSNYGQYFGAGTRLSVL.

A note on this clone: The read ends 3 residues early relative to the CDR3; the germline J gene fills the gap. The chain couples TRBV20-1 to TRBJ2-7; 7 bases agree with TRBD1. Germline loops: CDR1 DFQATT, CDR2 SNEGSKA (reference sequence). J was trimmed by 0 bases and V by 5 bases; bases with no gene match: 7. This CDR3 is 14 amino acids long. CDR3 DNA (partial): TGCAGTGCTTACCGACAGGGAATCTCCTACGAG. The encoded protein is CSAYRQGISYE. The full CDR3 is CSAYRQGISYEQYF.

In regard to this clone: The read terminates 3 residues ahead of where the CDR3 ends, so the germline J gene completes it. The chain joins TRBV7-2 to TRBJ2-2; tentatively, D is TRBD1 (6 bases). CDR1 SGHTA and CDR2 FQGNSA come from the germline V gene. V was clipped by 4 bases and J by 2 bases, with 11 bases between them. The CDR3 has 15 amino acids. CDR3 sequence: CASSYRQANTGELFF. Partial CDR3 DNA: TGTGCCAGCAGCTACAGACAGGCAAACACCGGGGAG.

A note on this clone: The read stops 3 residues short of the end of the CDR3; the missing end is completed from the germline J gene. The chain joins TRBV11-1 to TRBJ2-5; D may be TRBD2 (7 bases). The V gene's germline CDR1 is SGHAT and CDR2 FQDESV (reference sequence). The CDR3 runs 15 residues. V lost 6 bases to trimming and J lost 2 bases, with 16 bases between them. The CDR3 protein is CASRSRGGGQETQYF. The covered CDR3 bases are TGTGCCAGCAGATCCCGAGGGGGGGGGCAAGAGACC.

Details on this clone: The read falls 3 residues short of the CDR3 end, and the missing part is taken from the germline J gene. The chain uses TRBV18 and TRBJ1-1, with D possibly being TRBD1 (5 bases). The CDR3 length is 13 residues. Germline V CDR1 and CDR2: KGHSH, LQKENI. The V end was cut by 2 bases, the J end by 3 bases, with 7 bases between. The covered CDR3 bases are TGTGCCAGCTCACCAGGGGCGGACACTGAA. Amino acids: CASSPGADTE. The CDR3 in its entirety is CASSPGADTEAFF. Looking up the rest from reference TRBV18 and TRBJ1-1 gives the full variable domain: NAGVMQNPRHLVRRRGQEARLRCSPMKGHSHVYWYRQLPEEGLKFMVYLQKENIIDESGMPKERFSAEFPKEGPSILRIQQVVRGDSAAYFCASSPGADTEAFFGQGTRLTVV.

As to this clone: From the germline J gene comes the end of the CDR3, since the read stops 3 residues before it. V gene TRBV10-3 combines with J gene TRBJ1-1; D possibly corresponds to TRBD1 (6 bases). Germline CDR1 reads ENHRY; CDR2 reads SYGVKD. The ends were cut back, 7 bases at V and 0 bases at J, with 21 bases in the middle. The CDR3 consists of 17 residues. The part of the CDR3 DNA that was read is TGTGCCATCACCGAGGGGACACCAACAAATATGAACACTGAA. Its translation is CAITEGTPTNMNTE. The whole CDR3 sequence is CAITEGTPTNMNTEAFF.

As regards this clone: The read finishes 3 residues shy of the CDR3 end, and the germline J gene is used to complete it. The chain carries TRBV18 and TRBJ2-7, with TRBD1 matching over 12 bases. V shed 6 bases and J 4 bases; nucleotides not matched to a gene: 7. Germline loops: CDR1 KGHSH, CDR2 LQKENI. This CDR3 has 15 amino acids. CDR3 residues: CASSSGTGGLYEQYF. The DNA read from the CDR3 is TGTGCCAGCTCGTCCGGGACAGGGGGCTTGTACGAG. Based on the CDR3 plus reference TRBV18 and TRBJ2-7, the full variable domain is NAGVMQNPRHLVRRRGQEARLRCSPMKGHSHVYWYRQLPEEGLKFMVYLQKENIIDESGMPKERFSAEFPKEGPSILRIQQVVRGDSAAYFCASSSGTGGLYEQYFGPGTRLTVT.

As concerns this clone: The CDR3 goes on 3 residues after the read ends, and that part is filled in from the germline J gene. The rearrangement uses TRBV5-1 and TRBJ2-1, with 7 bases identical to TRBD1. CDR3 length: 13 amino acids. Germline CDR1 SGHRS, CDR2 YFSETQ. The V and J ends lost 4 bases and 7 bases, in that order; junction bases with no gene match: 5. The CDR3 bases that were read are TGCGCCAGCAGCCAGGGACAGCTGAATGAG. Encoded protein: CASSQGQLNE. From start to end, the CDR3 is CASSQGQLNEQFF.

With respect to this clone: The CDR3 end is not reached by the read, which stops 3 residues before it; the germline J gene fills it in. The chain carries TRBV10-1 and TRBJ2-7; 8 nucleotides line up with TRBD1. V lost 4 bases to trimming and J lost 6 bases; unmatched junction nucleotides: 8. The germline CDR1 and CDR2 sequences are WNHNN and SYGVQD (reference sequence). The CDR3 loop spans 14 amino acids. The CDR3 protein is CASSGGQGGSEQYF. Incomplete CDR3 DNA: TGCGCCAGCAGTGGAGGACAGGGTGGTAGCGAG.

Worth noting for this clone: The missing CDR3 end, 3 residues past where the read stops, is filled in from the germline J gene. The chain recombines TRBV29-1 with TRBJ1-2, with D perhaps matching TRBD1 (6 bases). The V and J ends lost 8 bases and 7 bases respectively, with 17 bases between them. The CDR3 loop spans 12 amino acids. Germline V gene data show CDR1 as SQVTM and CDR2 as ANQGSEA. CDR3 residues: CSSYTGFSGYTF. Incomplete CDR3 DNA: TGCAGCTCATATACAGGGTTCTCTGGC.

Worth noting for this clone: One junction end disagrees with the germline gene, perhaps due to a read error. The missing CDR3 end, 3 residues past where the read stops, is filled in from the germline J gene. The rearrangement uses TRBV19 and TRBJ1-2; a possible D gene is TRBD1 (5 bases). CDR3 size: 16 residues. Germline CDR1 and CDR2: LNHDA and SQIVND (reference sequence). Partial CDR3 DNA: TGTGCCAGTAGCATAGCCGGGACTAGCGGCACAGATACC. Its translation: CASSIAGTSGTDT. The complete CDR3 reads CASSIAGTSGTDTYTF.

Comments on this clone: The CDR3 end is not reached by the read, which stops 3 residues before it; the germline J gene fills it in. The rearrangement uses TRBV3-1 (or the pseudogene TRBV3-2) and TRBJ2-2, with D hard to call. This CDR3 is built from 14 residues. Between the trimmed V and J ends, which lost 0 bases and 8 bases, there was a span of 10 bases. Germline lookup yields CDR1 LGHDT and CDR2 YNNKEL (reference sequence). CDR3 in amino acids: CASSQDLFAGELFF. The DNA read from the CDR3 is TGTGCCAGCAGCCAAGATCTATTCGCTGGGGAG.

Of note for this clone: The read terminates 3 residues ahead of where the CDR3 ends, so the germline J gene completes it. The chain has TRBV7-9 and TRBJ1-1; tentatively, D is TRBD1 (5 bases). Trimming took 5 bases from V and 2 from J, leaving 12 bases between them. The germline V gene encodes CDR1 SEHNR and CDR2 FQNEAQ (reference sequence). The CDR3 is 14 amino acids. CDR3 DNA (partial): TGTGCCAGCAGCCCGGGAGGGGCCAACACTGAA. Translated: CASSPGGANTE. Given in full, the CDR3 is CASSPGGANTEAFF.

Notes on this clone: The sequence runs out 3 residues before the end of the CDR3; the remainder is reconstructed from the germline J gene. The chain couples TRBV19 to TRBJ1-2; tentative D call: TRBD1 (6 bases). Trimming stripped 3 bases from V and 4 bases from J, with 9 bases between. The CDR3 is 13 amino acids. From germline, CDR1 is LNHDA and CDR2 SQIVND (reference sequence). The CDR3 DNA, read in part, is TGTGCCAGTAGTATCATAGGGGGCTATGGC. Protein: CASSIIGGYG. The full-length CDR3 reads as CASSIIGGYGYTF. Complete variable domain (other parts from reference TRBV19 and TRBJ1-2): DGGITQSPKYLFRKEGQNVTLSCEQNLNHDAMYWYRQDPGQGLRLIYYSQIVNDFQKGDIAEGYSVSREKKESFPLTVTSAQKNPTAFYLCASSIIGGYGYTFGSGTRLTVV.